One and the same sample provided the 2 T cell receptor beta chains below, sequenced in a study of cytomegalovirus exposure and HLA in healthy donors. PCR employed 60 Vbeta and 13 Jbeta primers. Some clones are missing from TCRdb's copy, which holds only in-frame ones; the method was immunoSEQ multiplex PCR. Of about 82,000 clones detected, approximately 80% appear once; the ten largest clones hold 2.5% to 4%. The source material was PBMCs. These receptors all come from a man between 50 and 59 years old in good health and CMV-seronegative.

The chain uses TRBV2 and TRBJ2-3; the D gene is possibly TRBD1 (6 bases). Germline lookup yields CDR1 SNHLY and CDR2 FYNNEI. V lost 8 bases and J 3 bases, leaving 15 bases between the germline ends. The CDR3 is 14 residues long. CDR3 coding DNA: TGTGCCAGCGCGATGGGGGCTACAACAGATACGCAGTATTTT. Translated, it gives CASAMGATTDTQYF.

This clone was detected a few times. The DNA for the CDR3 is TGCGCCAGCTCCGTAAAATTAACCTACGAGCAGTACTTC. Translated, it gives CASSVKLTYEQYF. V is TRBV10-2 and J is TRBJ2-7, with unresolved D. From germline, CDR1 is WSHSY and CDR2 SAAADI. The V end lost 8 bases, the J end lost 2 bases, and 13 bases lay between the germline ends. The CDR3 runs to 13 residues.